A single sample gave rise to the 25 T cell receptor beta chains below, sequenced in a study of type 1 and type 2 diabetes patients. PCR was run on genomic DNA. Multiplex PCR with 30 forward and 13 reverse primers amplified the TCR beta CDR3. TCRdb re-called the multiplex PCR reads through MiXCR, storing one row per CDR3 protein. The table includes a few hundred thousand distinct CDR3 sequences, around 47% detected once. The specimen was peripheral blood mononuclear cells (PBMCs). These receptors originate from a young man with type 2 diabetes.

This clonotype showed up just a few times. This rearrangement joins TRBV2 to TRBJ2-2; 7 nucleotides align to TRBD1. Germline V CDR1 and CDR2: SNHLY, FYNNEI. The CDR3 length is 14 residues. With 4 bases clipped from V and 3 bases from J, the junction kept 2 bases outside the gene matches. The CDR3 DNA sequence: TGTGCCAGCAGTGCCGACAGGGACACCGGGGAGCTGTTTTTT. Translating it yields CASSADRDTGELFF.

The chain has TRBV29-1 and TRBJ2-2; possible D gene TRBD2, 6 bases. Per the germline V gene, CDR1 is SQVTM and CDR2 is ANQGSEA. The CDR3 runs to 14 residues. The CDR3 loop is CRVPGEWRTGELFF. For the CDR3, the DNA is TGCAGAGTCCCGGGGGAGTGGCGCACCGGGGAGCTGTTTTTT.

This clonotype appeared a few times. V and J are TRBV29-1 and TRBJ2-1; tentative D call: TRBD2 (8 bases). The CDR3 is 15 amino acids. Trimming left V 3 bases short and J 2 bases short, with 14 bases between. Germline CDR1 reads SQVTM; CDR2 reads ANQGSEA. CDR3 protein: CSVDSGTETYNEQFF. DNA of the CDR3: TGCAGCGTTGATAGCGGGACAGAGACCTACAATGAGCAGTTCTTC.

The CDR3 loop reads CATSRDGFGGRGTEAFF. Written as DNA, the CDR3 is TGTGCCACCAGCAGAGATGGTTTTGGGGGGCGCGGAACTGAAGCTTTCTTT. The chain recombines TRBV15 with TRBJ1-1; the D gene is possibly TRBD1 (6 bases). V gave up 0 bases and J gave up 5 bases, with 19 bases separating them. Germline CDR1 is LNHNV and CDR2 is YYDKDF (reference sequence). This CDR3 region has 17 residues.

The rearrangement joins TRBV5-1 to TRBJ2-3; no firm D call. V lost 0 bases, J lost 0 bases, and 8 bases lay in between. The CDR3 is 15 residues long. Germline V lookup: CDR1 SGHRS, CDR2 YFSETQ. CDR3 in amino acids: CASSLAAASTDTQYF. The CDR3 nucleotides are TGCGCCAGCAGCTTGGCGGCAGCTAGCACAGATACGCAGTATTTT.

V usage is TRBV6-5 and J usage is TRBJ2-5, with D uncertain. The germline V and J ends were trimmed by 7 bases and 3 bases, with 12 bases remaining between them. Germline loops: CDR1 MNHEY, CDR2 SVGAGI. This CDR3 spans 13 amino acids. The CDR3 sequence: CASTSTMEETQYF. CDR3 DNA sequence: TGTGCCAGCACGAGCACGATGGAAGAGACCCAGTACTTC.

The V call is TRBV7-3, the J call TRBJ1-1; tentatively, D is TRBD1 (6 bases). Trimming took off 2 bases at V and 1 base at J, with 14 bases between the two ends. The germline gives CDR1 SGHTA, CDR2 FQGTGA. The length of the CDR3 is 16 residues. CDR3 coding DNA: TGTGCCAGCAGCTTAGAATATGGACAGCCGAACACTGAAGCTTTCTTT. Translating it yields CASSLEYGQPNTEAFF.

The chain uses TRBV9 and TRBJ2-3, with a possible D match to TRBD2 (7 bases). Trimming removed 9 bases at V and 6 bases at J, with 20 bases between. The V gene's germline CDR1 is SGDLS and CDR2 YYNGEE. The CDR3 has 14 residues. CDR3: CAISDGGPPDTQYF. As DNA, the CDR3 is TGTGCCATCAGTGACGGGGGGCCCCCGGATACGCAGTATTTT. The whole variable domain, filled in from reference TRBV9 and TRBJ2-3, reads DSGVTQTPKHLITATGQRVTLRCSPRSGDLSVYWYQQSLDQGLQFLIQYYNGEERAKGNILERFSAQQFPDLHSELNLSSLELGDSALYFCAISDGGPPDTQYFGPGTRLTVL.

The rearrangement joins TRBV7-2 to TRBJ2-7; 14 bases are shared with TRBD2. Unmatched junction bases numbered 12, after V lost 7 bases and J lost 7 bases. The CDR3 runs to 16 residues. Germline lookup yields CDR1 SGHTA and CDR2 FQGNSA. CDR3: CASTLYPGTSGREQYF. The CDR3 region has the DNA TGTGCCAGCACCCTGTACCCCGGGACTAGCGGGAGAGAGCAGTACTTC.

The rearrangement uses TRBV5-6 and TRBJ2-7; no definite D call. CDR3 length: 14 amino acids. In germline, CDR1 is SGHDT, CDR2 YYEEEE. Between the trimmed V and J ends, which lost 0 bases and 0 bases, there was a span of 7 bases. The CDR3 sequence is CASSLGGTSYEQYF. The CDR3 nucleotides read TGTGCCAGCAGCTTGGGCGGAACCTCCTACGAGCAGTACTTC.

Of note for this clonotype: Germline is not matched at one junction end, which may reflect a read error. This chain connects TRBV19 to TRBJ2-3, with D possibly matching TRBD1 (5 bases). Germline V gives CDR1 LNHDA, CDR2 SQIVND (reference sequence). This CDR3 is built from 12 residues. The CDR3 loop is CASSKGSVTQYF. CDR3 coding DNA: TGTGCCAGTAGTAAGGGGTCGGTTACGCAATATTTT. Supplemented by reference TRBV19 and TRBJ2-3, the full variable domain reads DGGITQSPKYLFRKEGQNVTLSCEQNLNHDAMYWYRQDPGQGLRLIYYSQIVNDFQKGDIAEGYSVSREKKESFPLTVTSAQKNPTAFYLCASSKGSVTQYFGPGTRLTVL.

This clonotype turned up a few times. This chain connects TRBV19 to TRBJ2-3, with unresolved D. V gave up 5 bases and J gave up 0 bases, with 6 bases separating them. The germline CDR1 and CDR2 sequences are LNHDA and SQIVND (reference sequence). The CDR3 has 13 residues. The CDR3 reads CASSVTSTDTQYF. CDR3 nucleotide sequence: TGTGCCAGTAGTGTTACTAGCACAGATACGCAGTATTTT.

This sequence joins TRBV6-4 and TRBJ2-1; TRBD2 is a possible D gene (5 bases). Trimming pared 4 bases from V and 7 bases from J, leaving 17 bases between. The V gene's germline CDR1 is MRHNA and CDR2 SNTAGT. This CDR3 has 15 amino acids. This CDR3 is CASSVQLGSGNEQFF. CDR3 bases: TGTGCCAGCAGTGTCCAGCTGGGATCGGGGAATGAGCAGTTCTTC.

Here the CDR3 reads CASTQEGSWNTEAFF. The CDR3 nucleotides read TGCGCCAGCACCCAAGAGGGTTCATGGAACACTGAAGCTTTCTTT. V is TRBV5-1 and J is TRBJ1-1; D ambiguous. This CDR3 spans 15 amino acids. The germline V gene has CDR1 SGHRS and CDR2 YFSETQ. Deletions cut 6 bases from V and 1 base from J, with 16 bases between.

The gene calls are TRBV6-6 and TRBJ1-5; no definite D call. The germline V gene encodes CDR1 MNHNY and CDR2 SVGAGI (reference sequence). V lost 6 bases, J lost 3 bases, and 15 bases lay in between. The CDR3 runs to 15 residues. The CDR3 nucleotides read TGTGCCAGCAGGTCCAAGGTTGGTTACAATCAGCCCCAGCATTTT. It encodes CASRSKVGYNQPQHF.

The sample holds a few counts of this clonotype. The chain recombines TRBV12-5 with TRBJ1-2; D remains ambiguous. This CDR3 is built from 12 residues. Trimming left V 3 bases short and J 6 bases short, with 8 bases between. The germline gives CDR1 LGHNT, CDR2 FRNRAP. The CDR3 loop is CASGFPWHGYTF. The CDR3 coding sequence is TGTGCTAGTGGTTTCCCTTGGCATGGCTACACCTTC.

The V and J genes are TRBV7-3 and TRBJ2-3; a possible D gene is TRBD1 (5 bases). The CDR3 is 14 residues long. V shed 4 bases and J shed 0 bases, with 8 bases lying between them. Germline V gene lookup returns CDR1 SGHTA and CDR2 FQGTGA. The CDR3 region is CASSSTESTDTQYF. Written as DNA, the CDR3 is TGTGCCAGCAGCTCGACAGAAAGCACAGATACGCAGTATTTT.

The V gene is TRBV6-1, the J gene TRBJ1-6; a weak D match, TRBD1 (6 bases). The germline CDR1 and CDR2 sequences are MNHNS and SASEGT. V was shortened by 7 bases and J by 6 bases, with 10 bases between the two germline ends. CDR3 length: 13 amino acids. The CDR3 loop reads CASNTGSNSPLHF. In nucleotides, the CDR3 is TGTGCCAGCAATACAGGGAGTAATTCACCCCTCCACTTT.

The chain joins TRBV20-1 to TRBJ1-1; D gene unclear. The germline gives CDR1 DFQATT, CDR2 SNEGSKA (reference sequence). With 0 bases removed from V and 3 bases from J, the gap between germline ends came to 14 bases. The CDR3 is made up of 15 amino acids. This chain's CDR3 is CSARDRSDSYTEAFF. The CDR3 DNA is TGCAGTGCTAGAGATCGTTCGGATTCGTACACTGAAGCTTTCTTT.

The chain has TRBV12-3 or TRBV12-4 and TRBJ2-7, with 11 positions matching TRBD1. Germline trimming cut 5 bases from V and 11 bases from J; bases unmatched to any gene: 2. This CDR3 region has 11 residues. The CDR3 nucleotides read TGTGCCAGCAGTCCGGGACAGGGGGAGTACTTC. It yields the protein CASSPGQGEYF.

The sample holds a few counts of this clonotype. This chain uses TRBV20-1 with TRBJ2-7; D perhaps matches TRBD2 (5 bases). Trimming removed 0 bases from V and 4 bases from J, with 13 bases in between. The CDR3 covers 14 residues. Germline values: CDR1 DFQATT, CDR2 SNEGSKA (reference sequence). The CDR3: CSARDREGFYEQYF. The CDR3 DNA is TGCAGTGCTAGAGATCGGGAAGGGTTTTACGAGCAGTACTTC.

Notes on this clonotype: This may come from a read error, since a much larger clone is one base off. In DNA, the CDR3 is TGTGTCACCCAAAACGGGGCTGATTCACCCCTCCACTTT. Protein: CVTQNGADSPLHF. V gene TRBV2 combines with J gene TRBJ1-6; tentatively, D is TRBD1 (5 bases). Germline loops: CDR1 SNHLY, CDR2 FYNNEI. There are 13 residues in the CDR3.

The rearrangement joins TRBV30 to TRBJ2-1; D is unclear. This CDR3 contains 12 residues. V was clipped by 1 base and J by 7 bases, with 8 bases between them. The V gene's germline CDR1 is GTSNPN and CDR2 SVGIG (reference sequence). CDR3 region: CAWSASRNEQFF. DNA of the CDR3: TGTGCCTGGAGTGCCTCCCGGAATGAGCAGTTCTTC.

There are a few counts of this clonotype. J is TRBJ2-7 and V is TRBV19; TRBD1 matches 9 bases. Germline trimming cut 4 bases from V and 2 bases from J; bases unmatched to any gene: 15. Germline V gives CDR1 LNHDA, CDR2 SQIVND (reference sequence). The CDR3 has 18 residues. The DNA of the CDR3 is TGTGCCAGTAGTACCGGGACAGGGATTCAGGTCAAGGCCTACGAGCAGTACTTC. Protein product: CASSTGTGIQVKAYEQYF.

The gene calls are TRBV11-2 and TRBJ2-7; TRBD2 aligns across 9 bases. The trim removed 5 bases at V and 2 bases at J, leaving 7 bases unmatched. CDR1 is SGHAT, CDR2 FQNNGV, per germline. The CDR3 covers 15 residues. The CDR3 spells CASSTSGGKPYEQYF. The CDR3 DNA reads as TGTGCCAGCAGCACGAGCGGGGGGAAACCCTACGAGCAGTACTTC.